This T cell receptor beta chain was sequenced for a study of cytomegalovirus exposure and HLA in healthy donors. General observations from the study: Highest at DRB1 and lowest at HLA-C, TCR association rates differed among HLA loci in a later analysis. Reported results showed that the classifier diagnosed cytomegalovirus status with high specificity and sensitivity.

13 Jbeta primers and 60 Vbeta primers were used for the PCR. Original processing notes: An analysis performed later counted around 86 million unique TCR beta chains (approximately 11 million of them shared). The method was immunoSEQ multiplex PCR; TCRdb's version includes in-frame clones alone and lacks a portion of them. V, J and clone size reflect that table, while D and trimming were determined from the DNA. The data show about 69,000 clones, about 73% seen once. On this clone itself: Its antigen remains unidentified.

Germline-derived CDR1 and CDR2 are MNHNS and SASEGT. Trimming stripped 7 bases from V and 1 base from J, with 11 bases between. This CDR3 spans 14 amino acids. Source material: PBMCs. The sequence was collected from a woman in her thirties in good health and CMV-seronegative. The chain couples TRBV6-1 to TRBJ1-5, with D maybe TRBD1 (6 bases). CDR3 residues: CASIRGESNQPQHF. For the CDR3, the DNA is TGTGCCAGCATCAGGGGCGAAAGCAATCAGCCCCAGCATTTT.